The source of this TCR beta chain is a study of Graves' ophthalmopathy and Graves' hyperthyroidism. Study as a whole: Hyperthyroidism counted as stable given no ophthalmopathy within 18 months of follow-up. Study results and limitations: Most expanded clonotypes in thyroid above 0.001 frequency also showed up in blood.

TCR beta CDR3 regions were amplified from RNA transcripts. An initial RT-PCR round employing HTBI primers preceded a second-round multiplex PCR. TCRdb re-called the multiplex PCR reads through MiXCR, storing one row per CDR3 protein. There are around 590,000 distinct CDR3 sequences in the sample; roughly 39% occur only once, and 3.5% to 5% lies in the top ten. The CDR3 runs to 14 residues. From germline, CDR1 is MNHEY and CDR2 SVGAGI. Losses at the gene ends were 6 bases for V and 2 bases for J; bases not matched to a gene: 5. Regarding this clonotype: The antigen is unknown.

Input material: peripheral blood or thyroid tissue (not recorded which). The chain links TRBV6-5 to TRBJ2-7, with 9 bases aligning to TRBD2. This sequence originates from an adult man with Graves' hyperthyroidism. CDR3 region: CASRSTSGPYEQYF. For the CDR3, the DNA is TGTGCCAGCAGGTCTACTAGCGGGCCCTACGAGCAGTACTTC.